The present entry profiles one T cell receptor (beta chain) with its context. This sample was taken from a study of blood T cell repertoires in COVID-19. Sequencing used immunoSEQ multiplex PCR; TCRdb keeps in-frame clones, though not all of them. The data show approximately 530,000 clones, with 85% to 90% seen just once and roughly 8.3% held by the top ten. Sequencing was performed on peripheral blood. The clonotype comes from a woman aged 50 to 65 with COVID-19, enrolled during active disease.

This CDR3 reads CASSIRPVNNSPLHF. As DNA, the CDR3 is TGTGCCAGTAGTATCAGGCCAGTAAATAATTCACCCCTCCACTTT. The gene calls are TRBV19 and TRBJ1-6; D is unclear. Trimming removed 3 bases from V and 5 bases from J, with 11 bases in between. Germline-derived CDR1 and CDR2 are LNHDA and SQIVND (reference sequence). The CDR3 extends over 15 amino acids.